Listed below are T cell receptor beta chains from one sample, sequenced in a study of CD8+CD57+ T cells in acquired aplastic anemia. MiXCR, applied by TCRdb to the reads, yields one record per CDR3 protein. There are about 70,000 distinct CDR3 sequences in the sample; roughly half occur only once, and around 8.3% lies in the top ten. The sequencing sample was made of sorted CD4+, CD8+, or CD8+CD57+ T cells (not recorded which) from PBMCs. These TCRs come from a human donor in good health, serving as a control. The CDR3 runs from the conserved cysteine through the conserved F or W. D genes are given only for firm matches. Size values are once, few and many counts, or a class for expanded clones, and some rows have none.

V	J	length	D	size	CDR3	DNA
TRBV7-9	TRBJ1-3	15	NA	NA	CASSLMGGPGNTIYF	TGTGCCAGCAGCTTAATGGGGGGCCCTGGAAACACCATATATTTT
TRBV20-1	TRBJ2-3	14	NA	many	CSARDDSGTDTQYF	TGCAGTGCTAGAGATGACAGCGGCACAGATACGCAGTATTTT
TRBV15	TRBJ2-3	16	TRBD1	NA	CATSRGTGASTDTQYF	TGTGCCACCAGCAGAGGAACAGGGGCTAGCACAGATACGCAGTATTTT
TRBV19	TRBJ1-2	14	NA	NA	CASNLDRWMDGYTF	TGTGCCAGTAATCTCGACAGGTGGATGGATGGCTACACCTTC
TRBV19	TRBJ1-1	13	NA	medium-sized	CASSMYRNTEAFF	TGTGCCAGTAGTATGTACCGTAACACTGAAGCTTTCTTT
TRBV10-3	TRBJ2-2	13	NA	NA	CAISETDPGELFF	TGTGCCATCAGTGAGACGGACCCCGGGGAGCTGTTTTTT
TRBV6-5	TRBJ1-6	14	NA	NA	CASSYRSGNSPLHF	TGTGCCAGCAGTTACAGGTCGGGGAATTCACCCCTCCACTTT
TRBV4-1	TRBJ2-5	17	TRBD1	many	CASSQSLGTGVKETQYF	TGCGCCAGCAGCCAATCTCTCGGGACAGGGGTAAAAGAGACCCAGTACTTC
TRBV24-1	TRBJ2-7	13	TRBD1	once	CATSDRDSYEQYF	TGTGCCACCAGTGATCGGGACAGCTACGAGCAGTACTTC
TRBV20-1	TRBJ1-2	13	NA	NA	CSASLGQNYGYTF	TGCAGTGCTAGCCTAGGACAGAACTATGGCTACACCTTC
TRBV5-1	TRBJ1-1	13	NA	NA	CASKGTANTEAFF	TGCGCCAGCAAAGGGACCGCGAACACTGAAGCTTTCTTT
TRBV7-6	TRBJ2-7	13	TRBD2	few	CASTTGTSYEQYF	TGTGCCAGCACAACAGGGACTAGCTACGAGCAGTACTTC
TRBV29-1	TRBJ2-1	16	TRBD2	NA	CSVEDLASGASNEQFF	TGCAGCGTTGAAGATCTGGCTAGCGGGGCCTCCAATGAGCAGTTCTTC
TRBV19	TRBJ1-1	13	NA	NA	CASSTLQNTEAFF	TGTGCCAGTAGTACCCTTCAAAACACTGAAGCTTTCTTT
TRBV7-9	TRBJ1-1	16	NA	many	CASSLEVGWVNTEAFF	TGTGCCAGCAGCTTAGAGGTAGGGTGGGTTAACACTGAAGCTTTCTTT
TRBV30	TRBJ1-2	12	NA	many	CAWSLETDGYTF	TGTGCCTGGAGTCTGGAAACCGATGGCTACACCTTC
TRBV7-9	TRBJ2-7	14	NA	many	CASSPSFPLDEQYF	TGTGCCAGCAGCCCTAGCTTCCCTCTTGACGAGCAGTACTTC
TRBV4-1	TRBJ1-3	19	TRBD1	NA	CASSQDKMGTGSSGNTIYF	TGCGCCAGCAGCCAAGATAAGATGGGGACAGGAAGCTCTGGAAACACCATATATTTT
TRBV6-1	TRBJ2-5	15	TRBD1	NA	CASADRGRRQETQYF	TGTGCCAGCGCTGACAGGGGGCGTAGGCAAGAGACCCAGTACTTC
TRBV29-1	TRBJ2-1	18	NA	NA	CSVASEHGGIGSYNEQFF	TGCAGCGTTGCCAGCGAACATGGGGGGATCGGCTCCTACAATGAGCAGTTCTTC
TRBV20-1	TRBJ2-3	13	NA	NA	CSASSPDTDTQYF	TGCAGTGCTAGTAGCCCGGACACAGATACGCAGTATTTT
TRBV11-2	TRBJ2-5	14	TRBD1	NA	CASSPDRSQETQYF	TGTGCCAGCAGCCCGGACAGGAGCCAAGAGACCCAGTACTTC
TRBV19	TRBJ2-3	13	NA	NA	CASNPGLTDTQYF	TGTGCCAGTAACCCCGGTCTCACAGATACGCAGTATTTT
TRBV10-3	TRBJ2-7	12	TRBD1	medium-sized	CASGTGSYEQYF	TGTGCCTCTGGGACAGGGTCCTACGAGCAGTACTTC
TRBV27	TRBJ1-6	15	NA	many	CASSLGAAYNSPLHF	TGTGCCAGCAGTCTCGGGGCGGCTTATAATTCACCCCTCCACTTT
TRBV5-1	TRBJ2-1	15	TRBD2	many	CASSLTSGRASEQFF	TGCGCCAGCAGCTTGACTAGCGGGAGGGCGAGTGAGCAGTTCTTC
TRBV4-1	TRBJ2-7	15	TRBD1	NA	CASSQAGTGRLEQYF	TGCGCCAGCAGCCAAGCGGGGACAGGGAGGCTCGAGCAGTACTTC
TRBV10-3	TRBJ2-7	13	TRBD2	NA	CAISVGTIYEQYF	TGTGCCATCAGTGTGGGGACTATCTACGAGCAGTACTTC
TRBV29-1	TRBJ2-7	13	NA	NA	CSVGGVDRGEQYF	TGCAGCGTTGGAGGCGTAGATCGGGGCGAGCAGTACTTC
TRBV2	TRBJ2-3	14	NA	NA	CASSASLDSDTQYF	TGCGCCAGCAGTGCAAGTTTAGATTCAGATACGCAGTATTTT
TRBV2	TRBJ2-7	15	TRBD1	once	CASSAVRDRAYEQYF	TGTGCCAGCAGTGCCGTCCGGGACAGAGCCTACGAGCAGTACTTC
TRBV29-1	TRBJ2-3	16	TRBD2	many	CSVLQIAGVPTDTQYF	TGCAGCGTTTTACAAATAGCGGGAGTTCCAACAGATACGCAGTATTTT
TRBV7-2	TRBJ1-2	12	TRBD1	NA	CASSLEGAGYTF	TGTGCCAGCAGCTTAGAGGGGGCTGGCTACACCTTC
TRBV12-3/TRBV12-4	TRBJ1-2	13	TRBD1	NA	CASSAGTVYGYTF	TGTGCCAGCAGTGCCGGGACAGTCTATGGCTACACCTTC
TRBV7-8	TRBJ2-4	16	TRBD2	many	CASSQGLAGVKNIQYF	TGTGCCAGCAGCCAAGGACTAGCGGGTGTGAAAAACATTCAGTACTTC
TRBV7-2	TRBJ1-5	13	NA	NA	CASSLVSNQPQHF	TGTGCCAGCAGCTTAGTTTCCAATCAGCCCCAGCATTTT
TRBV20-1	TRBJ2-7	14	NA	once	CSAPLLTDTYEQYF	TGCAGTGCTCCGCTCCTGACAGACACCTACGAGCAGTACTTC
TRBV6-5	TRBJ2-1	14	NA	many	CASSYGSSYNEQFF	TGTGCCAGCAGTTACGGGAGCTCCTACAATGAGCAGTTCTTC
TRBV5-6	TRBJ1-6	13	NA	NA	CGAVQGLNSPLHF	TGCGGTGCCGTCCAGGGTCTGAATTCACCCCTCCACTTT
TRBV9	TRBJ1-5	18	NA	many	CASSVVLQGVLCNQPQHF	TGTGCCAGCAGCGTAGTCTTACAGGGAGTCTTATGCAATCAGCCCCAGCATTTT
TRBV7-9	TRBJ2-7	12	NA	once	CASSSAAHEQYF	TGTGCCAGCAGCTCCGCCGCTCACGAGCAGTACTTC
TRBV10-3	TRBJ1-2	16	TRBD1	NA	CAITRAPGQLNYGYTF	TGTGCCATCACTCGTGCCCCGGGACAGCTAAACTATGGCTACACCTTC
TRBV10-2	TRBJ1-1	14	NA	many	CASSEYKGNTEAFF	TGCGCCAGCAGTGAATATAAGGGGAACACTGAAGCTTTCTTT
TRBV6-5	TRBJ2-7	17	TRBD1	many	CASSSSGQGTLANEQYF	TGTGCCAGCAGTTCGTCGGGACAGGGAACTCTAGCGAACGAGCAGTACTTC
TRBV29-1	TRBJ1-1	14	NA	NA	CSVDRWGTNTEAFF	TGCAGCGTTGACCGGTGGGGCACGAACACTGAAGCTTTCTTT
TRBV10-3	TRBJ2-2	16	TRBD2	NA	CAISDRASGRTGELFF	TGTGCCATCAGTGATCGGGCTAGCGGTCGCACCGGGGAGCTGTTTTTT
TRBV29-1	TRBJ2-3	15	TRBD2	NA	CSVDGGTSGRDTQYF	TGCAGCGTTGATGGAGGGACTAGCGGGAGGGATACGCAGTATTTT
TRBV20-1	TRBJ2-1	11	NA	NA	CGARGYNEQFF	TGCGGTGCTAGGGGTTACAATGAGCAGTTCTTC
TRBV19	TRBJ1-5	13	TRBD1	NA	CASRLTGHQPQHF	TGTGCCAGTAGATTGACAGGGCATCAGCCCCAGCATTTT
TRBV2	TRBJ1-2	13	NA	few	CASSERSVYGYTF	TGTGCCAGCAGTGAACGTTCCGTCTATGGCTACACCTTC
TRBV6-5	TRBJ2-7	15	NA	NA	CASSYRREGSYEQYF	TGTGCCAGCAGTTACCGTCGGGAAGGATCCTACGAGCAGTACTTC
TRBV27	TRBJ1-1	13	NA	NA	CAAYRAGSTEAFF	TGTGCCGCCTACAGGGCCGGGAGCACTGAAGCTTTCTTT
TRBV2	TRBJ1-3	13	NA	NA	CASRTGSGNTIYF	TGTGCCAGCAGAACGGGCTCTGGAAACACCATATATTTT
TRBV19	TRBJ1-6	14	NA	once	CASSSGRDNSPLHF	TGTGCCAGTAGTTCCGGACGGGATAATTCACCCCTCCACTTT
TRBV15	TRBJ1-3	17	NA	many	CATSSEFGGISGNTIYF	TGTGCCACCAGCAGTGAATTCGGGGGCATTTCTGGAAACACCATATATTTT